The 9 T cell receptor beta chains given below trace back to one sample, sequenced in a study of CDR3 diversity in severe acne. TCRdb analysed the PCR reads with MiXCR anew, one entry per CDR3 protein. The data show about 86,000 distinct CDR3 sequences, around 50% seen once. Sample: blood. The receptors derive from a male donor in good health, without acne.

DNA of the CDR3: TGTGCCAGCAGCTCACAGGGATTGCAGTACTTC. Residues: CASSSQGLQYF. This rearrangement joins TRBV25-1 to TRBJ2-7; D perhaps matches TRBD1 (6 bases). V lost 6 bases to trimming and J lost 9 bases, with 12 bases between them. Germline CDR1 and CDR2: MGHDK and SYGVNS. CDR3 length equals 11 residues.

This clonotype was counted ten times or more. The chain uses TRBV5-8 and TRBJ2-1, with D possibly being TRBD1 (5 bases). The germline CDR1 and CDR2 sequences are SGHTS and YDEGEE. V gave up 0 bases and J gave up 12 bases, with 10 bases separating them. The length of the CDR3 is 12 residues. The CDR3: CASSLGQGRQFF. CDR3 nucleotides: TGTGCCAGCAGCTTGGGGCAGGGTAGGCAGTTCTTC.

CDR3 amino acids: CASSVGGQWNTEAFF. As DNA, the CDR3 is TGTGCCAGCAGCGTAGGGGGGCAGTGGAACACTGAAGCTTTCTTT. V and J are TRBV9 and TRBJ1-1; D is perhaps TRBD1 (6 bases). Germline CDR1 is SGDLS and CDR2 is YYNGEE. The CDR3 is made up of 15 amino acids. Deletions cut 0 bases from V and 1 base from J, with 10 bases between.

CDR3 DNA: TGTGCCATCAACGAGGGAGGCGAGCAGTACTTC. Translating gives CAINEGGEQYF. The rearrangement uses TRBV10-3 and TRBJ2-7; a weak D match, TRBD2 (6 bases). The ends were cut back, 7 bases at V and 6 bases at J, with 10 bases in the middle. The germline gives CDR1 ENHRY, CDR2 SYGVKD. This CDR3 is 11 amino acids long.

As for this clonotype: A much larger clone differs by one base, so this may be a read error. The CDR3 DNA is TGTGCCAGCAGTTTAGATAGGGTAGACACTGAAGCTTTCTTT. This translates into CASSLDRVDTEAFF. The rearrangement links TRBV28 to TRBJ1-1; D remains ambiguous. The CDR3 totals 14 residues. The V gene's germline CDR1 is MDHEN and CDR2 SYDVKM. V was trimmed by 2 bases and J by 3 bases, leaving 10 bases between them.

The CDR3 spells CASSLEARELFF. The CDR3 DNA reads as TGTGCCAGCAGCTTAGAGGCCCGGGAGCTGTTTTTT. The rearrangement joins TRBV7-2 to TRBJ2-2; D is ambiguous. The CDR3 totals 12 residues. V lost 1 base, J lost 9 bases, and 6 bases lay in between. Germline loops: CDR1 SGHTA, CDR2 FQGNSA.

There are a few counts of this clonotype. The J gene is TRBJ2-7, the V gene TRBV7-9; a weak D match, TRBD1 (5 bases). V lost 5 bases, J lost 7 bases, and 24 bases lay in between. Looked up from germline, CDR1 is SEHNR and CDR2 is FQNEAQ (reference sequence). CDR3 length equals 16 residues. This chain's CDR3 is CASSQGADRRYNEQYF. DNA for the CDR3: TGTGCCAGCAGCCAAGGGGCCGACAGACGGTACAATGAGCAGTACTTC.

The chain joins TRBV5-1 to TRBJ2-1, with 10 nucleotides matching TRBD1. Trimming at V came to 3 bases and at J to 3 bases, leaving 0 bases not matched to a gene. The CDR3 covers 14 residues. The germline V gene has CDR1 SGHRS and CDR2 YFSETQ. This CDR3 is CASSWTGGYNEQFF. The CDR3 DNA reads TGCGCCAGCAGCTGGACAGGGGGCTACAATGAGCAGTTCTTC.

CDR3 residues: CASSPERDRTYEQYF. CDR3 coding DNA: TGTGCCAGTAGCCCGGAGAGGGACAGGACCTACGAGCAGTACTTC. This chain uses TRBV19 with TRBJ2-7; 8 bases fit TRBD1. This CDR3 region has 15 residues. Germline trimming cut 6 bases from V and 2 bases from J; bases unmatched to any gene: 9. Germline V CDR1 and CDR2: LNHDA, SQIVND (reference sequence).